This T cell receptor beta chain appears in the sequencing data of a study of T cell repertoires in cytomegalovirus infection. This clonotype was found many times. Its cognate antigen is unknown. The CDR3 loop spans 13 amino acids. The V and J ends lost 2 bases and 8 bases respectively, with 10 bases between them. Germline V gene lookup returns CDR1 SGHTA and CDR2 FQGNSA. TCRdb re-called the reads with MiXCR, one entry per CDR3 protein. The sample includes 550,000 to 850,000 distinct CDR3 sequences, around 32% seen only once; the top ten take roughly 18%. The rearrangement joins TRBV7-2 to TRBJ2-1; no clear D gene. The receptor was isolated from a human donor in good health (CMV status not recorded). Some clones in this sample may be carry-over from other donors' samples. The sequences come from cultured PBMCs, collected from culture after CMV antigen stimulation. The CDR3 is CASSLQGIDEQFF. The CDR3 DNA sequence: TGTGCCAGCAGCTTACAAGGGATCGATGAGCAGTTCTTC.